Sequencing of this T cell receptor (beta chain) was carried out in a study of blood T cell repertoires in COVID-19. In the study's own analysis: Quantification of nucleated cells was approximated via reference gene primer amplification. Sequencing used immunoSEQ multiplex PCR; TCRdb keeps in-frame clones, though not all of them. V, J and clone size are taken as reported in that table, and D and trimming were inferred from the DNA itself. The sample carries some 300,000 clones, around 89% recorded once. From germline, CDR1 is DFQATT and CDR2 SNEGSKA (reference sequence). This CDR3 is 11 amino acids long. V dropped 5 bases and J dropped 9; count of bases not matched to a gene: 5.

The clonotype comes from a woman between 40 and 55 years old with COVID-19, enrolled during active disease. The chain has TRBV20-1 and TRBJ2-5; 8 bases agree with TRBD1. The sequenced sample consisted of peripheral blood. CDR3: CSASDRVAQYF. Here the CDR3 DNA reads TGCAGTGCTTCGGACAGGGTAGCCCAGTACTTC.